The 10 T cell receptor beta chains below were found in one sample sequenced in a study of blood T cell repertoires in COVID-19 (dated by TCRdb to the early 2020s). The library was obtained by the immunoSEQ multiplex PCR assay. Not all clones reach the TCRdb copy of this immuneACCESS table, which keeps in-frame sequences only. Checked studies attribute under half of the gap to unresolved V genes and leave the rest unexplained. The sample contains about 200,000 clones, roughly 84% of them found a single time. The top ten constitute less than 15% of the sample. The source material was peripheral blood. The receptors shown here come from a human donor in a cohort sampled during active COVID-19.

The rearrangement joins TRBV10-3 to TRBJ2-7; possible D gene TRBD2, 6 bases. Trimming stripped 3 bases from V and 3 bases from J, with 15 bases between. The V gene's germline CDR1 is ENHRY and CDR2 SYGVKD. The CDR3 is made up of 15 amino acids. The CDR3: CAISERDSTGYEQYF. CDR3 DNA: TGTGCCATCAGTGAAAGGGACTCCACAGGCTACGAGCAGTACTTC.

CDR3 DNA sequence: TGTGCCAGCAGCCCATACAATGAGCAGTTCTTC. This gives the protein CASSPYNEQFF. The chain joins TRBV7-8 to TRBJ2-1; D not resolved. CDR1 and CDR2 from the germline V gene are SGHVS and FQNEAQ. The CDR3 has 11 amino acids. The germline V and J ends were trimmed by 5 bases and 4 bases, with 3 bases remaining between them.

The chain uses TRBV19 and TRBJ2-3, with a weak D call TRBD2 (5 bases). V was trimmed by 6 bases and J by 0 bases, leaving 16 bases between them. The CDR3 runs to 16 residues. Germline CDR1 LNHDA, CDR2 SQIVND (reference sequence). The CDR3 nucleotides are TGTGCCAGTAGCAATATAGGGAGCCCCAGCACAGATACGCAGTATTTT. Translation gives CASSNIGSPSTDTQYF.

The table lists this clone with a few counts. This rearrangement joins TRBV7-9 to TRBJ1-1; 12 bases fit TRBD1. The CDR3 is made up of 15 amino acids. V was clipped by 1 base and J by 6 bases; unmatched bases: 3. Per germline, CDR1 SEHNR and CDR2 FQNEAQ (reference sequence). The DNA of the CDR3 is TGTGCCAGCAGCTTAGTGGGACAGGGGGCCGCTGAAGCTTTCTTT. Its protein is CASSLVGQGAAEAFF.

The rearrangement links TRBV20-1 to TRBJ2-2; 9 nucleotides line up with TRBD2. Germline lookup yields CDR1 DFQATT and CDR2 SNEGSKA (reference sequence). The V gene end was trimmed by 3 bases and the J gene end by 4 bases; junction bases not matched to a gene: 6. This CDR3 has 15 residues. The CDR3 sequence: CSASSGRTATGELFF. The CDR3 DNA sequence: TGCAGTGCTAGTAGCGGGAGAACGGCCACCGGGGAGCTGTTTTTT.

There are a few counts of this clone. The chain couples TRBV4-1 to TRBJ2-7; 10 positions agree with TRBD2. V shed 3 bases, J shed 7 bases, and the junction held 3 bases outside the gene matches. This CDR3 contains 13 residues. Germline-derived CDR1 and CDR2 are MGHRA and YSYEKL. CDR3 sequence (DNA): TGCGCCAGCAGCCAGGGACTAGCGCCTGAGCAGTACTTC. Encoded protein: CASSQGLAPEQYF.

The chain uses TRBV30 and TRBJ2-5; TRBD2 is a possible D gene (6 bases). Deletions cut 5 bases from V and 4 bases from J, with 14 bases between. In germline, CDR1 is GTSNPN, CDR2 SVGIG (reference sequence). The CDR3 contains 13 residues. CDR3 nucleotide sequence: TGTGCCTGGGGGACTGGGATCGGAGAGACCCAGTACTTC. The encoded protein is CAWGTGIGETQYF. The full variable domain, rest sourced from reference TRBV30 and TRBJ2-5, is SQTIHQWPATLVQPVGSPLSLECTVEGTSNPNLYWYRQAAGRGLQLLFYSVGIGQISSEVPQNLSASRPQDRQFILSSKKLLLSDSGFYLCAWGTGIGETQYFGPGTRLLVL.

CDR3 bases: TGTGCCAGCAGCTTTTCCCAGGGGGCGCGGAATTCACCCCTCCACTTT. Its translation is CASSFSQGARNSPLHF. This sequence joins TRBV11-2 and TRBJ1-6, with 8 bases matching TRBD1. This CDR3 has 16 residues. CDR1 and CDR2 from the germline V gene are SGHAT and FQNNGV. Trimming removed 3 bases from V and 7 bases from J; junction bases left unmatched: 8.

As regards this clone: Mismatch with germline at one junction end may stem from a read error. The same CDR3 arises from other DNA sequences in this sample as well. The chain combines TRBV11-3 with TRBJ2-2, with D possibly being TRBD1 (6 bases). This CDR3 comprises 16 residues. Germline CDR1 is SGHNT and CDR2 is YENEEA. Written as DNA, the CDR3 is TGTGCCAGCAGTTCTACCGGGACAAAGAACACCGGGGAGCTATTTTTT. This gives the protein CASSSTGTKNTGELFF. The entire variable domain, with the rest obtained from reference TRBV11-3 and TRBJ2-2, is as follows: EAGVVQSPRYKIIEKKQPVAFWCNPISGHNTLYWYLQNLGQGPELLIRYENEEAVDDSQLPKDRFSAERLKGVDSTLKIQPAELGDSAVYLCASSSTGTKNTGELFFGEGSRLTVL.

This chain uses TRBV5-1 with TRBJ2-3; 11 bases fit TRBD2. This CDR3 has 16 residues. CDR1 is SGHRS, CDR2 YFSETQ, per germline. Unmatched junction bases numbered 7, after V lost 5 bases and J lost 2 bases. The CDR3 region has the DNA TGCGCCAGCAGGTTAGGGACTAGCGGCAACACAGATACGCAGTATTTT. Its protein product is CASRLGTSGNTDTQYF.